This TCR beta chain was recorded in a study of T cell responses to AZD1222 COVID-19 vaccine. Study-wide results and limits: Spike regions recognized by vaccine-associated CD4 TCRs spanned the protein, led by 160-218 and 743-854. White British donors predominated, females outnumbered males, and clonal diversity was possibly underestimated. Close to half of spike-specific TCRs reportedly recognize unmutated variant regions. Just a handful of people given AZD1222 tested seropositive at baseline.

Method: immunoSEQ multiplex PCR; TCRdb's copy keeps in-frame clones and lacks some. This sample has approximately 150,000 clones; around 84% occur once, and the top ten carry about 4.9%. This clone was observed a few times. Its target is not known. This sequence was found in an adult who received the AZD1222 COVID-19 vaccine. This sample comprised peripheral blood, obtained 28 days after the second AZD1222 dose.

CDR3 coding DNA: TGCGCCAGCAGCCAAGACACCGGCTATGGCTACACCTTC. Encoded protein: CASSQDTGYGYTF. This chain links TRBV4-1 with TRBJ1-2; D uncertain. The length of the CDR3 is 13 residues. Trimming took off 0 bases at V and 4 bases at J, with 6 bases between the two ends. CDR1 MGHRA and CDR2 YSYEKL come from the germline V gene.